These 9 T cell receptor beta chains share one sample of origin, sequenced in a study of PD-L1 blockade in urothelial cancer. Data came from immunoSEQ multiplex PCR; TCRdb stores just in-frame clones and leaves some out. In the table there are approximately 90,000 clones, roughly 89% of which are singletons. Time point: pretreatment peripheral blood. Here the sequenced sample was PBMCs, taken around atezolizumab (anti-PD-L1) treatment. The source of these receptors is a man in his fifties or sixties with urothelial cancer.

The chain couples TRBV11-1 to TRBJ2-5; 8 positions match TRBD2. The CDR3 length is 15 residues. V was clipped by 3 bases and J by 3 bases; unmatched bases: 6. Looked up from germline, CDR1 is SGHAT and CDR2 is FQDESV (reference sequence). The CDR3 sequence: CASSFQRGFKETQYF. The DNA of the CDR3 is TGTGCCAGCAGCTTCCAGCGGGGGTTTAAAGAGACCCAGTACTTC.

The chain uses TRBV6-5 and TRBJ2-3; D is uncertain. Germline V CDR1 and CDR2: MNHEY, SVGAGI. The length of the CDR3 is 16 residues. Trimming cost V 2 bases and J 0 bases, with 12 bases left between them. The CDR3 spells CASSYGKDTSTDTQYF. The CDR3 DNA sequence: TGTGCCAGCAGTTACGGAAAAGACACTAGCACAGATACGCAGTATTTT.

The rearrangement joins TRBV7-3 to TRBJ2-2; 8 bases are a match to TRBD1. J was trimmed by 0 bases and V by 4 bases; bases with no gene match: 1. Per the germline V gene, CDR1 is SGHTA and CDR2 is FQGTGA. This CDR3 region has 15 residues. Written as DNA, the CDR3 is TGTGCCAGCAGCTCAGGGGGCTCGAACACCGGGGAGCTGTTTTTT. It is translated as CASSSGGSNTGELFF.

This chain connects TRBV11-2 to TRBJ2-3, with 7 bases aligning to TRBD2. V lost 10 bases to trimming and J lost 2 bases; unmatched junction nucleotides: 9. The CDR3 is 14 residues long. Germline V gene data show CDR1 as SGHAT and CDR2 as FQNNGV. CDR3 in amino acids: CAISLLAVTDTQYF. The CDR3 DNA follows: TGTGCCATCTCTCTGCTAGCGGTCACAGATACGCAGTATTTT.

The chain is built from TRBV4-3 and TRBJ2-3, with 8 bases identical to TRBD2. Germline V gives CDR1 LGHNA, CDR2 YSLEER. This CDR3 spans 18 amino acids. Unmatched junction bases numbered 10, after V lost 0 bases and J lost 2 bases. As DNA, the CDR3 is TGCGCCAGCAGCCAAGATTATCCTAGCGGGCAAGTCACAGATACGCAGTATTTT. Translating gives CASSQDYPSGQVTDTQYF.

The chain links TRBV10-3 to TRBJ2-7; unclear D gene. This CDR3 is built from 12 residues. Between the trimmed V and J ends, which lost 0 bases and 10 bases, there was a span of 10 bases. Germline values: CDR1 ENHRY, CDR2 SYGVKD. CDR3 region: CAISESGSPQYF. The CDR3 nucleotides are TGTGCCATCAGTGAGTCGGGCTCTCCTCAGTACTTC.

The genes are TRBV28 and TRBJ2-3, with D possibly being TRBD1 (5 bases). Germline CDR1 and CDR2: MDHEN and SYDVKM. V lost 4 bases and J lost 1, with 12 bases in between. The CDR3 has 15 amino acids. DNA for the CDR3: TGTGCCAGCAGTTATAAGGGGCTGGGCACAGATACGCAGTATTTT. Translation gives CASSYKGLGTDTQYF.

The rearrangement uses TRBV27 and TRBJ2-7; the D is unclear. V was clipped by 5 bases and J by 5 bases, with 19 bases between them. Germline V gene lookup returns CDR1 MNHEY and CDR2 SMNVEV (reference sequence). CDR3 size: 15 residues. The CDR3 sequence is CASSPRQGSMDEQYF. The DNA for the CDR3 is TGTGCCAGCAGTCCCCGACAAGGAAGTATGGACGAGCAGTACTTC.

The chain joins TRBV30 to TRBJ2-1; 9 nucleotides match TRBD2. J was trimmed by 9 bases and V by 3 bases; bases with no gene match: 12. From germline, CDR1 is GTSNPN and CDR2 SVGIG (reference sequence). The CDR3 has 15 residues. The CDR3 is CAWRPLSGRQVEQFF. Here the CDR3 DNA reads TGTGCCTGGAGACCCCTTAGCGGGAGACAGGTTGAGCAGTTCTTC. The variable domain in full, with the rest retrieved from reference TRBV30 and TRBJ2-1, is SQTIHQWPATLVQPVGSPLSLECTVEGTSNPNLYWYRQAAGRGLQLLFYSVGIGQISSEVPQNLSASRPQDRQFILSSKKLLLSDSGFYLCAWRPLSGRQVEQFFGPGTRLTVL.